Below are 4 T cell receptor beta chains sequenced from a single sample in a study of CD8 T cells in Susac syndrome. With random hexamers, 0.5 to 1 ug RNA was reverse transcribed. TCRdb analysed the immunoSEQ multiplex PCR reads with MiXCR anew, one entry per CDR3 protein. The sample holds hundreds of thousands of distinct CDR3 sequences, about 94% seen once. Input material: CD4+ T cells from PBMCs. The source is a human donor with Susac syndrome.

The table lists this clonotype with a count of one. The chain joins TRBV30 to TRBJ1-1; TRBD1 matches at 10 bases. This CDR3 has 15 amino acids. V was clipped by 4 bases and J by 5 bases; unmatched bases: 10. Germline V CDR1 and CDR2: GTSNPN, SVGIG (reference sequence). This CDR3 is CAWIFTGQGWTEAFF. The CDR3 DNA reads TGTGCCTGGATCTTCACGGGACAGGGGTGGACTGAAGCTTTCTTT.

This clonotype has only one observation. This chain uses TRBV7-9 with TRBJ2-3, with D perhaps assigned TRBD1 or TRBD2 (5 bases each). V was pared by 4 bases and J by 4 bases, with 18 bases between. The CDR3 spans 16 residues. The germline V gene has CDR1 SEHNR and CDR2 FQNEAQ (reference sequence). The CDR3 region is CASSSIGTDRADTQYF. The CDR3 nucleotides are TGTGCCAGCAGCTCCATAGGGACCGATAGAGCAGATACGCAGTATTTT.

The gene calls are TRBV30 and TRBJ1-4; a weak D match, TRBD1 (6 bases). Trimming took 5 bases from V and 7 from J, leaving 20 bases between them. There are 15 residues in the CDR3. The germline V gene encodes CDR1 GTSNPN and CDR2 SVGIG (reference sequence). The CDR3 spells CAWVRGGSEGEKLFF. Written as DNA, the CDR3 is TGTGCCTGGGTCCGAGGGGGTTCTGAAGGTGAAAAACTGTTTTTT.

This rearrangement joins TRBV30 to TRBJ1-4, with 7 bases lining up with TRBD1. The CDR3 consists of 16 residues. Germline CDR1 GTSNPN, CDR2 SVGIG (reference sequence). Losses at the gene ends were 3 bases for V and 8 bases for J; bases not matched to a gene: 15. The CDR3 nucleotides are TGTGCCTGGAGGGGTAAGGGGGCGCGGTTTGGCGAAAAACTGTTTTTT. Translated, it gives CAWRGKGARFGEKLFF.